The 13 T cell receptor beta chains reported below all come from one sample, sequenced in a study of cytomegalovirus exposure and HLA in healthy donors. The study ran its PCR with 60 Vbeta and 13 Jbeta primers. The protocol was immunoSEQ multiplex PCR, while the TCRdb copy is restricted to in-frame clones and leaves out a portion. The data show 100,000 to 150,000 clones, with over 60% seen just once and 13% held by the top ten. Sample: PBMCs. The origin of the receptors is a woman aged 40 to 50 in good health and CMV-seropositive.

This clone came up a few times. The chain is built from TRBV5-1 and TRBJ1-5; 8 nucleotides line up with TRBD1. This CDR3 is built from 14 residues. J was trimmed by 2 bases and V by 3 bases; bases with no gene match: 1. Germline CDR1 is SGHRS and CDR2 is YFSETQ. The CDR3 nucleotides are TGCGCCAGCAGCTCGGACAGGGGCAATCAGCCCCAGCATTTT. Its translation: CASSSDRGNQPQHF.

This chain joins TRBV14 and TRBJ2-1, with 7 bases aligning to TRBD2. The J segment lost 4 bases and the V segment lost 0 bases, leaving 6 bases of the junction unmatched. The CDR3 length is 16 residues. CDR1 and CDR2 (germline): SGHDN, FVKESK. The CDR3 region has the DNA TGTGCCAGCAGCCAAGAGTCTAGCGGACCTTACAATGAGCAGTTCTTC. Translating it yields CASSQESSGPYNEQFF.

This clone turned up a few times. The chain joins TRBV11-2 to TRBJ2-7; possible D gene TRBD2, 5 bases. The CDR3 is 15 residues long. Trimming cost V 5 bases and J 2 bases, with 16 bases left between them. Germline V gene sequence: CDR1 SGHAT, CDR2 FQNNGV. CDR3 coding DNA: TGTGCCAGCAGCCCCCGAGGGTTGTTGGCCTACGAGCAGTACTTC. It encodes CASSPRGLLAYEQYF.

The chain recombines TRBV7-2 with TRBJ2-4; possibly TRBD1 for D (5 bases). Trimming removed 5 bases from V and 1 base from J, with 12 bases in between. The CDR3 has 15 amino acids. CDR1 is SGHTA and CDR2 is FQGNSA in the germline V gene. The CDR3 region has the DNA TGTGCCAGCAGCCGAGCCGACAGCGCCAAAAACATTCAGTACTTC. Amino acids: CASSRADSAKNIQYF. Variable domain in full (rest from reference TRBV7-2 and TRBJ2-4): GAGVSQSPSNKVTEKGKDVELRCDPISGHTALYWYRQSLGQGLEFLIYFQGNSAPDKSGLPSDRFSAERTGGSVSTLTIQRTQQEDSAVYLCASSRADSAKNIQYFGAGTRLSVL.

The gene calls are TRBV10-3 and TRBJ2-7; TRBD2 aligns across 8 bases. From germline, CDR1 is ENHRY and CDR2 SYGVKD. The CDR3 is made up of 14 amino acids. V lost 8 bases and J lost 3; bases outside the gene matches: 9. The CDR3 DNA follows: TGTGCCATCGCCCCTAGCGGGCGAGACTACGAGCAGTACTTC. Its protein product is CAIAPSGRDYEQYF.

The genes are TRBV23-1 and TRBJ2-2; D possibly corresponds to TRBD1 (6 bases). TRBV23-1 carries the ORF label, with uncertain function. The CDR3 has 18 amino acids. V lost 4 bases and J lost 2, with 20 bases in between. The CDR3 coding sequence is TGCGCCAGCAGTCTCCCCCGAAAGGACAGCGGAAACACCGGGGAGCTGTTTTTT. Encoded protein: CASSLPRKDSGNTGELFF.

The chain is built from TRBV30 and TRBJ2-2; D may be TRBD2 (6 bases). V was trimmed by 4 bases and J by 1 base, leaving 13 bases between them. This CDR3 comprises 15 residues. CDR1 and CDR2 from the germline V gene are GTSNPN and SVGIG (reference sequence). The CDR3 DNA reads TGTGCCTGGACCCTAGCGTACCGGAACACCGGGGAGCTGTTTTTT. Its translation: CAWTLAYRNTGELFF.

The rearrangement joins TRBV11-2 to TRBJ1-1, with a tentative D call TRBD1 (5 bases). Germline assignment: CDR1 SGHAT and CDR2 FQNNGV. V was cut by 1 base and J by 7 bases, with 13 bases left in between. This CDR3 has 14 amino acids. For the CDR3, the DNA is TGTGCCAGCAGCTTAGGGGTAGGGGTTGTTGAAGCTTTCTTT. This translates into CASSLGVGVVEAFF.

CDR3 loop: CASSLQGARGYTF. CDR3 bases: TGTGCCAGCAGTTTACAGGGGGCGCGGGGCTACACCTTC. The V and J genes are TRBV28 and TRBJ1-2; the match to TRBD1 covers 8 bases. This CDR3 comprises 13 residues. From germline, CDR1 is MDHEN and CDR2 SYDVKM. The V and J ends lost 2 bases and 8 bases, in that order; junction bases with no gene match: 4.

This sequence joins TRBV6-6 and TRBJ1-6; 12 nucleotides agree with TRBD1. CDR3 length: 16 amino acids. CDR1 is MNHNY, CDR2 SVGAGI, per germline (reference sequence). After removal of 5 bases from V and 7 bases from J, the junction contained 6 bases not matched to a gene. The DNA of the CDR3 is TGTGCCAGCAGTCTGGGACAGGGGGCAGCGAATTCACCCCTCCACTTT. It yields the protein CASSLGQGAANSPLHF.

The chain employs TRBV7-2 and TRBJ2-3, with 8 bases identical to TRBD2. The germline V gene encodes CDR1 SGHTA and CDR2 FQGNSA. Germline trimming cut 5 bases from V and 14 bases from J; bases unmatched to any gene: 9. CDR3 length: 12 residues. CDR3 nucleotide sequence: TGTGCCAGCAGCCCCCCCAAGCGGGAGCGGTATTTT. It specifies CASSPPKRERYF.

The chain uses TRBV7-2 and TRBJ2-1; 9 bases agree with TRBD2. The germline gives CDR1 SGHTA, CDR2 FQGNSA. CDR3 length: 16 residues. The V segment lost 5 bases and the J segment 3 bases; nucleotides outside the gene matches: 8. CDR3 bases: TGTGCCAGCAGCCATTCTAGCGGGAAACTCTACAATGAGCAGTTCTTC. Protein: CASSHSSGKLYNEQFF.

V and J are TRBV19 and TRBJ2-1; TRBD2 agrees at 8 bases. This CDR3 has 15 residues. Germline V gives CDR1 LNHDA, CDR2 SQIVND (reference sequence). The trim removed 1 base at V and 7 bases at J, leaving 6 bases unmatched. CDR3 DNA: TGTGCCAGTAGTATAGTCGCGGGAGGCGTTAATGAGCAGTTCTTC. Amino acid sequence: CASSIVAGGVNEQFF.